The clone carrying this T cell receptor (beta chain) came up many times. Its antigen remains unidentified. Germline V CDR1 and CDR2: SEHNR, FQNEAQ (reference sequence). The CDR3 loop spans 13 amino acids. J was trimmed by 4 bases and V by 11 bases; bases with no gene match: 9. TCRbeta library preparation incorporated unique molecular identifiers. TCRdb fed the PCR reads into MiXCR, producing one record per CDR3 protein. This sample has approximately 210,000 distinct CDR3 sequences, with 17% found just once. This specimen belongs to a study of T-cell reconstitution after alpha-beta-depleted transplantation in children. Study-wide findings and caveats: After transplant, at about two months, alpha-beta T cells were reportedly derived from several hundred expanded graft clones.

The starting material was PBMCs, mostly from graft donor cells, obtained 360 days after TCRalphabeta/CD19-depleted stem cell transplant. This TCR came from a male patient between 2 and 10 years old who had a stem cell transplant for acute lymphoblastic leukemia, so the T cells may come from the graft donor. The chain carries TRBV7-9 and TRBJ2-5; TRBD2 aligns across 8 bases. In nucleotides, the CDR3 is TGTGCCTCGAACGGGGGGGGCCGAGAGACCCAGTACTTC. It codes for CASNGGGRETQYF.